This TCR beta chain was retrieved from a study of OX40 agonist ivuxolimab in advanced cancers. TCRdb's copy holds only in-frame clones and misses some; the assay was immunoSEQ multiplex PCR. The sample lists about 35,000 clones, 80% to 85% occurring once. Looked up from germline, CDR1 is MNHEY and CDR2 is SMNVEV (reference sequence). This CDR3 contains 15 residues. V dropped 5 bases and J dropped 2; count of bases not matched to a gene: 5. Study results and limitations: In general, CD8+ T cells held more expanded clones than CD4+ did, on average.

For this clone: Its antigen is undetermined.

The clonotype originates from an adult with an advanced solid tumor such as melanoma, head and neck, liver or kidney cancer. The J gene is TRBJ2-5, the V gene TRBV27, with 10 bases fitting TRBD1. Sequencing was performed on CD4+ or CD8+ T cells sorted from blood, taken in a trial of the OX40 agonist ivuxolimab. CDR3 loop: CASSPRDRGQETQYF. CDR3 nucleotides: TGTGCCAGCAGTCCCCGGGACAGGGGACAAGAGACCCAGTACTTC.